The 13 T cell receptor beta chains presented below share a single source sample, sequenced in a study of cytomegalovirus exposure and HLA in healthy donors. This PCR relied on a set of 60 Vbeta primers and 13 Jbeta primers. Profiled with immunoSEQ multiplex PCR; TCRdb holds only in-frame clones, not every one. Here the sample spans approximately 140,000 clones, 61% being singletons. Source material: PBMCs. These receptors came from a male donor in good health and CMV-seronegative.

As regards this clone: Other DNA variants within this sample encode the same CDR3. The chain uses TRBV2 and TRBJ1-1; D is possibly TRBD1 (5 bases). The germline V gene has CDR1 SNHLY and CDR2 FYNNEI. V lost 4 bases to trimming and J lost 4 bases, with 10 bases between them. The CDR3 has 13 amino acids. The CDR3 bases are TGTGCCAGCAGTGGGCAGGGCGGCACTGAAGCTTTCTTT. Its protein product is CASSGQGGTEAFF.

The genes are TRBV5-6 and TRBJ1-3, with D perhaps matching TRBD1 (5 bases). Trimming left V 3 bases short and J 4 bases short, with 11 bases between. Germline loops: CDR1 SGHDT, CDR2 YYEEEE. CDR3 length: 14 amino acids. CDR3 sequence: CASSYGTSGNTIYF. CDR3 DNA: TGTGCCAGCAGCTATGGGACTAGCGGAAACACCATATATTTT. Together with reference TRBV5-6 and TRBJ1-3, the CDR3 gives the full variable domain: DAGVTQSPTHLIKTRGQQVTLRCSPKSGHDTVSWYQQALGQGPQFIFQYYEEEERQRGNFPDRFSGHQFPNYSSELNVNALLLGDSALYLCASSYGTSGNTIYFGEGSWLTVV.

This clone has just a few counts. The chain uses TRBV4-1 and TRBJ1-2; 7 bases are shared with TRBD1. The J segment lost 7 bases and the V segment lost 2 bases, leaving 7 bases of the junction unmatched. The CDR3 is made up of 14 amino acids. Germline CDR1 MGHRA, CDR2 YSYEKL. The CDR3, as DNA: TGCGCCAGCAGCCAAACCGGGACAGTCGGTGGCTACACCTTC. This codes for CASSQTGTVGGYTF.

The rearrangement uses TRBV11-2 and TRBJ1-2, with 7 bases identical to TRBD1. Germline V gene data show CDR1 as SGHAT and CDR2 as FQNNGV. The CDR3 spans 15 residues. V lost 5 bases and J lost 4; bases outside the gene matches: 10. CDR3 in amino acids: CASSPGAGGFYGYTF. The CDR3 DNA reads TGTGCCAGCAGCCCGGGGGCAGGGGGGTTCTATGGCTACACCTTC.

The sample holds a few counts of this clone. This chain connects TRBV19 to TRBJ1-6, with TRBD1 matching 7 bases. CDR1 and CDR2 (germline): LNHDA, SQIVND (reference sequence). With V trimmed by 7 bases and J by 6 bases, 15 bases remained unmatched. This CDR3 is built from 17 residues. For the CDR3, the DNA is TGTGCCAGTAACACGGGACAGTGGCCCGTTTTTAATTCACCCCTCCACTTT. Amino acid sequence: CASNTGQWPVFNSPLHF.

This clone was detected only a few times. The rearrangement joins TRBV29-1 to TRBJ2-7; D not resolved. The CDR3 totals 13 residues. From germline, CDR1 is SQVTM and CDR2 ANQGSEA. V was cut by 2 bases and J by 0 bases, with 8 bases left in between. The CDR3 DNA reads TGCAGCGTTGAAACAGAGAGCTCCTACGAGCAGTACTTC. Encoded protein: CSVETESSYEQYF.

This chain joins TRBV7-3 and TRBJ1-6; tentative D call: TRBD1 (6 bases). Trimming took 5 bases from V and 9 from J, leaving 14 bases between them. The CDR3 spans 14 residues. Looked up from germline, CDR1 is SGHTA and CDR2 is FQGTGA. CDR3 amino acids: CASSPTGQLSPLHF. The CDR3 DNA is TGTGCCAGCAGCCCGACGGGACAACTTTCACCCCTCCACTTT.

This clone occurred many times. The chain has TRBV7-2 and TRBJ1-1, with D possibly TRBD1 on 5 matching bases. V lost 1 base, J lost 4 bases, and 10 bases lay in between. The CDR3 sequence is 14 residues long. The germline V gene encodes CDR1 SGHTA and CDR2 FQGNSA. The CDR3 coding sequence is TGTGCCAGCAGCTTAGTACAGGCGCTCACTGAAGCTTTCTTT. Translation: CASSLVQALTEAFF.

The J gene is TRBJ1-2, the V gene TRBV7-9, with D tentatively TRBD1 (6 bases). Trimming shortened V by 1 base and J by 4 bases, and 16 bases separated the two germline ends. Germline V CDR1 and CDR2: SEHNR, FQNEAQ (reference sequence). This CDR3 has 16 amino acids. The CDR3 bases are TGTGCCAGCAGCTTAGGGGCAGGGGTCTATAGCTATGGCTACACCTTC. Protein product: CASSLGAGVYSYGYTF. Filled out from reference TRBV7-9 and TRBJ1-2, the complete variable domain reads DTGVSQNPRHKITKRGQNVTFRCDPISEHNRLYWYRQTLGQGPEFLTYFQNEAQLEKSRLLSDRFSAERPKGSFSTLEIQRTEQGDSAMYLCASSLGAGVYSYGYTFGSGTRLTVV.

The genes are TRBV9 and TRBJ2-1; D not resolved. From germline, CDR1 is SGDLS and CDR2 YYNGEE. The length of the CDR3 is 15 residues. V shed 0 bases and J shed 0 bases, with 7 bases lying between them. The chain's CDR3 is CASSVGLISYNEQFF. Here the CDR3 DNA reads TGTGCCAGCAGCGTAGGACTGATCTCCTACAATGAGCAGTTCTTC.

The chain carries TRBV28 and TRBJ2-3, with 7 bases that match TRBD1. This CDR3 has 13 amino acids. V shed 6 bases, J shed 0 bases, and the junction held 0 bases outside the gene matches. The V gene's germline CDR1 is MDHEN and CDR2 SYDVKM. The CDR3 region has the DNA TGTGCCAGCAGGGACAGGAGCACAGATACGCAGTATTTT. Protein product: CASRDRSTDTQYF.

This clone was detected a few times. The chain is built from TRBV18 and TRBJ1-6; no definite D call. CDR1 KGHSH and CDR2 LQKENI come from the germline V gene. With 4 bases removed from V and 5 bases from J, the gap between germline ends came to 12 bases. This CDR3 is 15 amino acids long. CDR3 bases: TGTGCCAGCTCACTCTTGGGCCTTGATAATTCACCCCTCCACTTT. Protein: CASSLLGLDNSPLHF.

The chain uses TRBV6-5 and TRBJ2-5; no clear D gene. Trimming cost V 4 bases and J 0 bases, with 12 bases left between them. There are 15 residues in the CDR3. CDR1 is MNHEY, CDR2 SVGAGI, per germline. CDR3 sequence (DNA): TGTGCCAGCAGTTCTCAGTACAGAAACCAAGAGACCCAGTACTTC. Translating it yields CASSSQYRNQETQYF.